These 11 T cell receptor beta chains were sequenced from one sample in a study of T cell responses to AZD1222 COVID-19 vaccine. Repertoires were generated with immunoSEQ multiplex PCR, while TCRdb's copy carries only in-frame clones and drops some. Seen here are about 56,000 clones, about 80% observed once, and the top ten hold about 5%. The input for sequencing was peripheral blood, taken 28 days after the second AZD1222 dose. All receptors come from an adult who received the AZD1222 COVID-19 vaccine.

The chain carries TRBV10-3 and TRBJ2-6; D is perhaps TRBD2 (6 bases). This CDR3 is 15 amino acids long. Germline CDR1 ENHRY, CDR2 SYGVKD. Trimming took 6 bases from V and 2 from J, leaving 11 bases between them. In DNA form, the CDR3 reads TGTGCCATCAGCCTTGGGGGGACTGGGGCCAACGTCCTGACTTTC. Residues: CAISLGGTGANVLTF.

The V call is TRBV7-9, the J call TRBJ1-1; TRBD1 might be the D (5 bases). Trimming took 10 bases from V and 4 from J, leaving 16 bases between them. CDR3 size: 13 residues. Germline-derived CDR1 and CDR2 are SEHNR and FQNEAQ (reference sequence). DNA of the CDR3: TGTGCCACCCAGGGAGGTGGAAGCACTGAAGCTTTCTTT. This gives the protein CATQGGGSTEAFF.

The genes are TRBV7-2 and TRBJ2-2; D gene ambiguous. The ends were cut back, 1 base at V and 2 bases at J, with 8 bases in the middle. Germline assignment: CDR1 SGHTA and CDR2 FQGNSA. The CDR3 extends over 15 amino acids. Written as DNA, the CDR3 is TGTGCCAGCAGCTTAGGTTTGGGAAACACCGGGGAGCTGTTTTTT. It is translated as CASSLGLGNTGELFF.

The chain links TRBV21-1 to TRBJ2-3; TRBD2, the table's D call, lacks a check against the DNA. TRBV21-1 is a pseudogene. The CDR3 has 16 amino acids. The CDR3 nucleotides are TGTGCCAGCAGCTCCCAACTAGCAGCATACACAGATACGCAGTATTTT. Amino acid sequence: CASSSQLAAYTDTQYF.

V and J are TRBV27 and TRBJ2-1, with TRBD2 identical over 9 bases. Germline assignment: CDR1 MNHEY and CDR2 SMNVEV (reference sequence). This CDR3 spans 14 amino acids. With V trimmed by 3 bases and J by 4 bases, 1 base remained unmatched. CDR3 residues: CASSFAGGYNEQFF. CDR3 DNA: TGTGCCAGCAGTTTTGCGGGGGGGTACAATGAGCAGTTCTTC.

The chain links TRBV5-6 to TRBJ1-5, with D possibly matching TRBD1 (5 bases). V was shortened by 0 bases and J by 0 bases, with 13 bases between the two germline ends. Germline V gene sequence: CDR1 SGHDT, CDR2 YYEEEE. This CDR3 comprises 17 residues. CDR3 in DNA: TGTGCCAGCAGCTTGGCCAGGGAAGATTTTAGCAATCAGCCCCAGCATTTT. As protein: CASSLAREDFSNQPQHF.

This clone was recorded a few times. V gene TRBV20-1 combines with J gene TRBJ2-7, with D tentatively TRBD2 (6 bases). Trimming stripped 3 bases from V and 0 bases from J, with 15 bases between. In germline, CDR1 is DFQATT, CDR2 SNEGSKA (reference sequence). This CDR3 comprises 15 residues. Here the CDR3 DNA reads TGCAGTGCTAGTTCAGGGAGGCCTAGCTCCTACGAGCAGTACTTC. Protein product: CSASSGRPSSYEQYF.

CDR3 residues: CASSQDSTGANVLTF. DNA for the CDR3: TGTGCCAGCTCACAGGATTCCACTGGGGCCAACGTCCTGACTTTC. This chain connects TRBV18 to TRBJ2-6; D is undetermined. Trimming stripped 4 bases from V and 2 bases from J, with 9 bases between. The CDR3 is 15 residues long. Germline assignment: CDR1 KGHSH and CDR2 LQKENI.

The chain employs TRBV3-1 (or the pseudogene TRBV3-2) and TRBJ1-3; 11 bases line up with TRBD1. Per germline, CDR1 LGHDT and CDR2 YNNKEL (reference sequence). This CDR3 has 15 amino acids. J lost 4 bases, V lost 3 bases, and 2 bases had no gene match. The CDR3 coding sequence is TGTGCCAGCAGCCAGGACAGGGGGCGGGGAAACACCATATATTTT. This encodes CASSQDRGRGNTIYF.

The V call is TRBV28, the J call TRBJ1-2; D may be TRBD1 (5 bases). V dropped 3 bases and J dropped 3 bases, with 8 bases sitting between them. This CDR3 contains 13 residues. Germline loops: CDR1 MDHEN, CDR2 SYDVKM. The CDR3 DNA reads as TGTGCCAGCAGTTTGCAGGGTTACTATGGCTACACCTTC. As protein: CASSLQGYYGYTF.

Concerning this clone: A read error may produce the germline difference seen at one junction end. The genes are TRBV6-5 and TRBJ1-1; no reliable D call. CDR1 and CDR2 from the germline V gene are MNHEY and SVGAGI. The CDR3 runs to 10 residues. Here the CDR3 reads CASSYTEAFF. Written as DNA, the CDR3 is TGTGCCAGCAGTTACACCGAAGCTTTCTTT.